This T cell receptor (beta chain) was sequenced in a study of cytomegalovirus exposure and HLA in healthy donors. Regarding the study as a whole: Being indistinguishable, some V segments were excluded, TRBV6-2 and TRBV6-3 among them.

Details on this clone: The antigen remains undetermined.

Primers included in the PCR were 60 Vbeta and 13 Jbeta primers. Using immunoSEQ multiplex PCR, the repertoire was profiled, and TCRdb retains in-frame clones only, with some absent. The table includes fewer than 250,000 clones, under 85% detected once. V gave up 5 bases and J gave up 8 bases, with 9 bases separating them. Germline loops: CDR1 MNHNS, CDR2 SASEGT. CDR3 length: 11 amino acids. The source material was PBMCs. The receptor was derived from a woman under 30 in good health and CMV-seronegative. This chain uses TRBV6-1 with TRBJ1-2; no definite D call. The CDR3 nucleotides are TGTGCCAGCAGTTCACAATGGGGCTACACCTTC. Protein: CASSSQWGYTF.